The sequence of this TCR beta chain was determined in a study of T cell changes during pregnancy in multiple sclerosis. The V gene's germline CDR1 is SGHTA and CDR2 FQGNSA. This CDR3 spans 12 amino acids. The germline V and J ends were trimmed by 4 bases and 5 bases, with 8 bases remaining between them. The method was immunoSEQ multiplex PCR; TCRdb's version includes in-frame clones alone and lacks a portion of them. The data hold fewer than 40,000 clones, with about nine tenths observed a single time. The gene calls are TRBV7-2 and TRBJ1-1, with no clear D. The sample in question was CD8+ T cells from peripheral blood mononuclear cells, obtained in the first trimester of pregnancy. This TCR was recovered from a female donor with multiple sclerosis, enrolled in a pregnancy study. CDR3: CASSSLKTEAFF. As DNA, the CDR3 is TGTGCCAGCAGCTCCCTAAAGACTGAAGCTTTCTTT. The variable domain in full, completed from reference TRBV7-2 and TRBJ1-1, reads GAGVSQSPSNKVTEKGKDVELRCDPISGHTALYWYRQSLGQGLEFLIYFQGNSAPDKSGLPSDRFSAERTGGSVSTLTIQRTQQEDSAVYLCASSSLKTEAFFGQGTRLTVV.